This T cell receptor beta chain comes out of a study of CD8+ T cells in alopecia areata. With V trimmed by 1 base and J by 6 bases, 6 bases remained unmatched. Germline CDR1 reads SGHVS; CDR2 reads FQNEAQ. The CDR3 has 16 residues. Extracted RNA was reverse transcribed into cDNA, the sequencing template. Method: immunoSEQ multiplex PCR; TCRdb's copy keeps in-frame clones and lacks some. Of about 97,000 clones listed, roughly two fifths are singletons. Sequencing was performed on CD4+ T cells sorted from blood. The chain joins TRBV7-8 to TRBJ2-1; 10 bases map to TRBD1. The receptor was isolated from a human donor with alopecia areata. CDR3 in amino acids: CASSLDDRGPGNEQFF. The CDR3 region has the DNA TGTGCCAGCAGCTTAGACGACAGGGGGCCCGGCAATGAGCAGTTCTTC. Supplemented by reference TRBV7-8 and TRBJ2-1, the full variable domain reads GAGVSQSPRYKVAKRGQDVALRCDPISGHVSLFWYQQALGQGPEFLTYFQNEAQLDKSGLPSDRFFAERPEGSVSTLKIQRTQQEDSAVYLCASSLDDRGPGNEQFFGPGTRLTVL.